A selection of T cell receptor beta chains follows, all from one sample in a study of T cell repertoires in cytomegalovirus infection. Their antigens are not known. One entry per CDR3 protein results from TCRdb running MiXCR on the reads. Among around 770,000 distinct CDR3 sequences listed, about 28% were seen once. The sequencing used cultured CD8+ T cells from PBMCs, collected from culture after CMV antigen stimulation. These receptors all stem from a human donor in good health (CMV status not recorded). Some clones in this sample may be carry-over from other donors' samples. Each CDR3 is given with its conserved first and last residue. The D gene is left open where the match is weak. The size of a clone is reported for some rows only, either as once, few or many, or as a class for expanded clones.

V gene,clone size,J gene,D gene,CDR3 protein,CDR3 DNA
TRBV6-1,few,TRBJ2-1,.,CASSDLAGGYNEQFF,TGTGCCAGCAGTGACTTAGCCGGTGGATACAATGAGCAGTTCTTC
TRBV7-9,few,TRBJ2-5,.,CASSYLETQYF,TGTGCCAGCAGCTATTTGGAGACCCAGTACTTC
TRBV7-6,few,TRBJ2-2,.,CASSLADPNTGELFF,TGTGCCAGCAGCTTAGCAGACCCCAACACCGGGGAGCTGTTTTTT
TRBV7-2,.,TRBJ2-3,TRBD2,CASTQTGGGADTQYF,TGTGCCAGCACCCAAACGGGGGGGGGGGCAGATACGCAGTATTTT
TRBV12-5,few,TRBJ1-2,.,CASGLGGPNYGYTF,TGTGCTAGTGGTTTGGGGGGTCCTAACTATGGCTACACCTTC
TRBV27,.,TRBJ2-3,.,CASSLYGGPGDTQYF,TGTGCCAGCAGTTTATATGGGGGCCCCGGAGATACGCAGTATTTT
TRBV10-2,many,TRBJ1-6,TRBD1,CASSERQGYSPLHF,TGCGCCAGCAGTGAGAGACAGGGATACTCACCCCTCCACTTT
TRBV5-4,.,TRBJ2-5,.,CASRPEPQETQYF,TGTGCCAGCAGACCTGAGCCCCAAGAGACCCAGTACTTC
TRBV3-1,few,TRBJ2-2,TRBD2,CASSQGTSGNTGELFF,TGTGCCAGCAGCCAGGGGACTAGCGGGAACACCGGGGAGCTGTTTTTT
TRBV27,.,TRBJ2-3,.,CASSLRWGGTDTQYF,TGTGCCAGCAGTTTACGGTGGGGGGGCACAGATACGCAGTATTTT